Below, one T cell receptor (beta chain) is given with its context. Its antigen is not known. These data are taken from a study of cytomegalovirus exposure and HLA in healthy donors. Sequencing was performed with immunoSEQ multiplex PCR; in TCRdb, only in-frame clones are kept and a portion is missing. The repertoire holds under 300,000 clones, almost 90% seen once, with under 0.45% in the top ten. The CDR3 is made up of 14 amino acids. CDR1 is SGHRS and CDR2 is YFSETQ in the germline V gene. J lost 3 bases, V lost 4 bases, and 5 bases had no gene match. Study-wide results and caveats: Accounts indicate the classifier identified cytomegalovirus status with strong specificity and sensitivity. It was found in a later analysis that first-cohort TCR clusters tended to co-occur in the 95 to 150 validation repertoires.

Sequencing used PBMCs. The TCR sequence derives from a woman aged 18-29 years in good health and CMV-seronegative. This chain uses TRBV5-1 with TRBJ1-1, with 8 bases identical to TRBD1. In nucleotides, the CDR3 is TGCGCCAGCAGCCGGGGGGACAGGTACACTGAAGCTTTCTTT. It codes for CASSRGDRYTEAFF. Based on the CDR3 plus reference TRBV5-1 and TRBJ1-1, the full variable domain is KAGVTQTPRYLIKTRGQQVTLSCSPISGHRSVSWYQQTPGQGLQFLFEYFSETQRNKGNFPGRFSGRQFSNSRSEMNVSTLELGDSALYLCASSRGDRYTEAFFGQGTRLTVV.